The table lists the clone carrying this T cell receptor beta chain with a few counts. The data belong to a study of regulatory T cells in long-lasting Graves disease. Building the TCR beta libraries relied on iRepertoire HTBI primers, and CDR3 regions underwent Arm-PCR. Each CDR3 protein is one row after TCRdb ran MiXCR on the multiplex PCR reads. The data show roughly 400,000 distinct CDR3 sequences, with about 20% seen just once and 20% held by the top ten. As for time point: persistent/refractory GD, antithyroid drugs over 5 years with positive TRAb. From RNA extracted from PBMCs, the TCR library was made. The guidelines of the American Thyroid Association were the basis for diagnosing Graves' disease. Trimming took 0 bases from V and 7 from J, leaving 4 bases between them. The length of the CDR3 is 11 residues. Germline V gene data show CDR1 as DFQATT and CDR2 as SNEGSKA (reference sequence).

The chain employs TRBV20-1 and TRBJ2-1; D unclear. Specimen: peripheral blood mononuclear cells (PBMCs), collected when the disease was refractory, from a patient treated with antithyroid drugs. The TCR originated in a female donor with Graves disease. Written as DNA, the CDR3 is TGCAGTGCTAGAGACGGGAATGAGCAGTTCTTC. Residues: CSARDGNEQFF.